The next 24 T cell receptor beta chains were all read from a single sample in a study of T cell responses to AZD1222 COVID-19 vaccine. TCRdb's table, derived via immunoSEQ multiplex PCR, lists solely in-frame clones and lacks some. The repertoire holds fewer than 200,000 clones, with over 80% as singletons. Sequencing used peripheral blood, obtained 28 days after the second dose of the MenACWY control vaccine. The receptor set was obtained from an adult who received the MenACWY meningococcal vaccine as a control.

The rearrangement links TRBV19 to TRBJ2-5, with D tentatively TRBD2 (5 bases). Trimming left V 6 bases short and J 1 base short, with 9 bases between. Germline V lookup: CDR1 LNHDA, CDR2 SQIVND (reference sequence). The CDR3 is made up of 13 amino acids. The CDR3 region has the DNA TGTGCCAGTAGCGAAAGCGGCCAAGAGACCCAGTACTTC. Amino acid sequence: CASSESGQETQYF.

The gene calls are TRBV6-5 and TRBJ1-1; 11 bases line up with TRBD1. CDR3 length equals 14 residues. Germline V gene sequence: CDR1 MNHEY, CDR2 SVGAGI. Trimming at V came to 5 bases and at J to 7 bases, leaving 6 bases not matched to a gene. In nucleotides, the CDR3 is TGTGCCAGCAGTCTCCGGACAGGGGGCGTTGAAGCTTTCTTT. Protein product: CASSLRTGGVEAFF.

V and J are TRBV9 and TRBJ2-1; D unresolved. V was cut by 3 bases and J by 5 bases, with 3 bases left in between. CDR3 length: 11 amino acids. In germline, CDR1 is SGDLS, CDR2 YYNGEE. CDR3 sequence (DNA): TGTGCCAGCAGCGCGAACAATGAGCAGTTCTTC. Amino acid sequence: CASSANNEQFF.

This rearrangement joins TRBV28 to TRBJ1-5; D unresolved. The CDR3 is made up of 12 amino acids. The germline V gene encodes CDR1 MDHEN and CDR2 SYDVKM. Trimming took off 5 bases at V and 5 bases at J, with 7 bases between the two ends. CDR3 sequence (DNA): TGTGCCAGCAGTGTTTATTATCAGCCCCAGCATTTT. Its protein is CASSVYYQPQHF.

CDR3 residues: CATSGPQRVNEQFF. The CDR3 region has the DNA TGTGCCACCTCCGGGCCCCAAAGGGTTAATGAGCAGTTCTTC. The V and J genes are TRBV24-1 and TRBJ2-1; D is undetermined. The CDR3 length is 14 residues. Trimming left V 9 bases short and J 7 bases short, with 18 bases between. Germline V gene lookup returns CDR1 KGHDR and CDR2 SFDVKD.

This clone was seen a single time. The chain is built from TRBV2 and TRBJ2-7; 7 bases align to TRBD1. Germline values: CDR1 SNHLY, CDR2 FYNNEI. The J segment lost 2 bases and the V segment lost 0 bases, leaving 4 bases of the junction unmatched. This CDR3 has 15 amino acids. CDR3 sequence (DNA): TGTGCCAGCAGTGAAGCTGGAGGACAGGCCTACGAGCAGTACTTC. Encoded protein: CASSEAGGQAYEQYF.

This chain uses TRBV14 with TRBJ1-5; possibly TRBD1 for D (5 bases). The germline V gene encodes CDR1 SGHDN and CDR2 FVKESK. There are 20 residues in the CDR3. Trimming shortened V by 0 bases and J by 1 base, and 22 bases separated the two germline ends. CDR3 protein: CASSQELGTAENGSNQPQHF. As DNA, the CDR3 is TGTGCCAGCAGCCAAGAATTGGGGACGGCGGAGAACGGAAGCAATCAGCCCCAGCATTTT.

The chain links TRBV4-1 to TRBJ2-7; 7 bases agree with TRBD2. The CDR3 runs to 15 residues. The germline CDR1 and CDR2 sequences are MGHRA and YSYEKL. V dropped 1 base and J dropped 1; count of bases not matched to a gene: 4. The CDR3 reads CASSQAPSGSYEQYF. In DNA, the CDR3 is TGCGCCAGCAGCCAAGCACCTAGCGGATCCTACGAGCAGTACTTC.

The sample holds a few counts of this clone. CDR3 region: CASSLDENSPLHF. Written as DNA, the CDR3 is TGCGCCAGCAGCTTGGACGAGAATTCACCCCTCCACTTT. This chain joins TRBV5-1 and TRBJ1-6, with D uncertain. Per germline, CDR1 SGHRS and CDR2 YFSETQ. The V gene lost 0 bases and the J gene lost 7 bases, with 5 bases spanning the gap. The CDR3 spans 13 residues.

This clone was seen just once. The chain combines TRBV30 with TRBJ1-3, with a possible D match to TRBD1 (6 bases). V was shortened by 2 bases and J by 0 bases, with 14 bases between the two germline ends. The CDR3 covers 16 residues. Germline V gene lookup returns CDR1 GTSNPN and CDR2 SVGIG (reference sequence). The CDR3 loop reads CAWSTGHRNSGNTIYF. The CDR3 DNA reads TGTGCCTGGAGTACGGGACATCGAAACTCTGGAAACACCATATATTTT.

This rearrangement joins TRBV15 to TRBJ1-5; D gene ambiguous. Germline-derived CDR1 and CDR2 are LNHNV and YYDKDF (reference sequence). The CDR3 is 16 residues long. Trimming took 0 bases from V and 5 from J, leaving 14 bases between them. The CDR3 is CATSRDGQPTYQPQHF. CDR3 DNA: TGTGCCACCAGCAGAGATGGGCAGCCAACATATCAGCCCCAGCATTTT.

As DNA, the CDR3 is TGCGCCAGCAGCTTGCACCGACAGGGGGTAGGTGAAGCTTTCTTT. As protein: CASSLHRQGVGEAFF. The rearrangement links TRBV5-1 to TRBJ1-1; 9 bases are a match to TRBD1. CDR3 size: 15 residues. The trim removed 1 base at V and 7 bases at J, leaving 8 bases unmatched. Germline V CDR1 and CDR2: SGHRS, YFSETQ.

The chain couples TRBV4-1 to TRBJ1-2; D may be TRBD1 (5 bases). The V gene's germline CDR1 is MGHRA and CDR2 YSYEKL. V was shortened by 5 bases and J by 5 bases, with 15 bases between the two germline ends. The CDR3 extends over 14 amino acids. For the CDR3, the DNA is TGCGCCAGCAGCTCGGGGGGGGGATCGTATGGCTACACCTTC. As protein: CASSSGGGSYGYTF.

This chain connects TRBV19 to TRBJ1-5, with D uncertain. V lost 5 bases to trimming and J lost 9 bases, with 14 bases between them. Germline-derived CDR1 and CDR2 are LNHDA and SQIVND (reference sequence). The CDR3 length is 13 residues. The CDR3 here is CASSHGEMRPQHF. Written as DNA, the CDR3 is TGTGCCAGTAGTCACGGGGAGATGAGGCCCCAGCATTTT.

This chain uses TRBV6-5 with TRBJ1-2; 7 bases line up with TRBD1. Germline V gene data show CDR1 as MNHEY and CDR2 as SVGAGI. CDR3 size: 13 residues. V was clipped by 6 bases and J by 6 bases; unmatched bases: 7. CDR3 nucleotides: TGTGCCAGCAGAGACAGGGAAAGCAATGGCTACACCTTC. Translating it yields CASRDRESNGYTF.

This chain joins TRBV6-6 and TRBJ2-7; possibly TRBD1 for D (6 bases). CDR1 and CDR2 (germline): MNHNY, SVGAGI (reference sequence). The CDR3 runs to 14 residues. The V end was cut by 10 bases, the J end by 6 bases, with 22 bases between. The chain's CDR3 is CAIQEGGAHAEQYF. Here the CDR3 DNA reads TGTGCCATCCAAGAAGGGGGTGCGCATGCCGAGCAGTACTTC.

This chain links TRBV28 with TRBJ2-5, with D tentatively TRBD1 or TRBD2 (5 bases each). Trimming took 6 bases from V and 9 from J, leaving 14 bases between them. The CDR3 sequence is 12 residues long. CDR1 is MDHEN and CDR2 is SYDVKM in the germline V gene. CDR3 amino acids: CASRGPPGPQYF. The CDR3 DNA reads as TGTGCCAGCAGGGGGCCCCCGGGGCCCCAGTACTTC.

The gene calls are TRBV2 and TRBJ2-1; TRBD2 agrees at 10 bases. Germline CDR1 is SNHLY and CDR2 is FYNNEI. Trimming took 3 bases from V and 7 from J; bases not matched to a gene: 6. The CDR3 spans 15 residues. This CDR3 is CASSERLAGVNEQFF. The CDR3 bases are TGTGCCAGCAGTGAGAGGCTAGCGGGAGTTAATGAGCAGTTCTTC.

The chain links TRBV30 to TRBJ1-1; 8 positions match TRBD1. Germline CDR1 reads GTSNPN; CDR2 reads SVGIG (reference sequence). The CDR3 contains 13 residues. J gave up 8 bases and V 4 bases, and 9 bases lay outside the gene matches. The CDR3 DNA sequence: TGTGCCTGGACCCATACAGGGGGAAGAGAAGCTTTCTTT. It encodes CAWTHTGGREAFF.

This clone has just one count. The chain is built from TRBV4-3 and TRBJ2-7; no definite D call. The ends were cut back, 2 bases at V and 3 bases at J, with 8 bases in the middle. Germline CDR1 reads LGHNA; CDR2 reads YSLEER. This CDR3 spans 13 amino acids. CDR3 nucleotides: TGCGCCAGCAGCCAACTAGAGGACTACGAGCAGTACTTC. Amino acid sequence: CASSQLEDYEQYF.

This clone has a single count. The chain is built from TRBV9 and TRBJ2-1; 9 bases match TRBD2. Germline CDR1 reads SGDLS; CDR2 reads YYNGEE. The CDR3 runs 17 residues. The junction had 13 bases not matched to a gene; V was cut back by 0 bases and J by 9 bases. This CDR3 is CASSVAPRGGRGGEQFF. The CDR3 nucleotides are TGTGCCAGCAGCGTAGCCCCCCGGGGCGGGAGGGGAGGTGAGCAGTTCTTC.

This CDR3 is CASSFHGTEAFF. In DNA, the CDR3 is TGTGCCAGCAGCTTCCACGGCACTGAAGCTTTCTTT. V usage is TRBV11-2 and J usage is TRBJ1-1; D is unclear. The germline V gene has CDR1 SGHAT and CDR2 FQNNGV. Trimming removed 3 bases from V and 4 bases from J, with 6 bases in between. The CDR3 has 12 residues.

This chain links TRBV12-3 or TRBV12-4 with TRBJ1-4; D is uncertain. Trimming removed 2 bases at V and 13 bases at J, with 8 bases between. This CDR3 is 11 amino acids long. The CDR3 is CASSLKGVLFF. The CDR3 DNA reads TGTGCCAGCAGTTTAAAGGGAGTACTGTTTTTT.

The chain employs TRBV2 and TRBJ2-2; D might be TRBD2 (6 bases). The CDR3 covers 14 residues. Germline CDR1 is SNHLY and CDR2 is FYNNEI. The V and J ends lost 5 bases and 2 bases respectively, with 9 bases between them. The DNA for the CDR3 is TGTGCCAGCAGTCGGACTATTAACACCGGGGAGCTGTTTTTT. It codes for CASSRTINTGELFF.